This passage covers 14 T cell receptor beta chains from one sample sequenced in a study of blood T cell repertoires in COVID-19. This table comes from immunoSEQ multiplex PCR, and its TCRdb copy is limited to in-frame clones, with some not included. The top ten clones hold roughly 3.8% of a sample with over 110,000 clones, approximately 87% of them seen once. Material: PBMCs or T cells enriched from blood (not recorded which). Every receptor here comes from a middle-aged man in a cohort exposed to, infected with or recovered from COVID-19 (not recorded which).

The V gene is TRBV2, the J gene TRBJ2-1, with 8 bases identical to TRBD2. CDR1 and CDR2 (germline): SNHLY, FYNNEI. The CDR3 extends over 16 amino acids. V lost 2 bases and J lost 8; bases outside the gene matches: 11. CDR3 region: CASSELGTSIFHEQFF. CDR3 nucleotide sequence: TGTGCCAGCAGTGAATTGGGGACTAGTATCTTCCATGAGCAGTTCTTC.

The chain has TRBV13 and TRBJ2-1; 7 positions agree with TRBD2. Germline trimming cut 5 bases from V and 0 bases from J; bases unmatched to any gene: 4. CDR1 and CDR2 from the germline V gene are PRHDT and FYEKMQ (reference sequence). This CDR3 comprises 15 residues. The CDR3 protein is CASSPGGGSYNEQFF. DNA for the CDR3: TGTGCCAGCAGCCCCGGCGGGGGCTCCTACAATGAGCAGTTCTTC.

The rearrangement uses TRBV27 and TRBJ2-1; D may be TRBD2 (6 bases). This CDR3 contains 14 residues. Trimming stripped 6 bases from V and 6 bases from J, with 15 bases between. Germline V gene data show CDR1 as MNHEY and CDR2 as SMNVEV (reference sequence). CDR3 residues: CASSETSFPNEQFF. The CDR3 nucleotides are TGTGCCAGCAGCGAGACTAGTTTCCCCAATGAGCAGTTCTTC.

The genes are TRBV7-9 and TRBJ2-7, with 7 bases lining up with TRBD1. The ends lost 1 base at V and 4 bases at J; junction bases unmatched: 4. Germline CDR1 SEHNR, CDR2 FQNEAQ (reference sequence). The CDR3 has 14 residues. CDR3 loop: CASSLVGTAYEQYF. The CDR3 DNA sequence: TGTGCCAGCAGCTTAGTGGGGACAGCTTACGAGCAGTACTTC. Variable domain in full (rest from reference TRBV7-9 and TRBJ2-7): DTGVSQNPRHKITKRGQNVTFRCDPISEHNRLYWYRQTLGQGPEFLTYFQNEAQLEKSRLLSDRFSAERPKGSFSTLEIQRTEQGDSAMYLCASSLVGTAYEQYFGPGTRLTVT.

The chain carries TRBV29-1 and TRBJ2-7; D unclear. V was shortened by 4 bases and J by 1 base, with 11 bases between the two germline ends. CDR3 size: 13 residues. Germline CDR1 SQVTM, CDR2 ANQGSEA. This CDR3 is CSVGFVSSYEQYF. CDR3 coding DNA: TGCAGCGTTGGGTTCGTCAGTTCCTACGAGCAGTACTTC.

The genes are TRBV18 and TRBJ2-5; D perhaps matches TRBD2 (5 bases). Germline CDR1 reads KGHSH; CDR2 reads LQKENI. V lost 6 bases and J 5 bases, leaving 16 bases between the germline ends. This CDR3 has 14 residues. The CDR3 loop is CASSRSLGGETQYF. DNA of the CDR3: TGTGCCAGCTCGCGCTCCTTGGGCGGGGAGACCCAGTACTTC.

This clone was seen a single time. The chain carries TRBV30 and TRBJ1-4; D possibly corresponds to TRBD1 (5 bases). V was clipped by 0 bases and J by 1 base, with 9 bases between them. The CDR3 is made up of 15 amino acids. CDR1 is GTSNPN and CDR2 is SVGIG in the germline V gene (reference sequence). As DNA, the CDR3 is TGTGCCTGGAGTGTTGCGCAGGGAACTAATGAAAAACTGTTTTTT. It codes for CAWSVAQGTNEKLFF.

The chain carries TRBV27 and TRBJ2-1; 7 bases agree with TRBD2. V gave up 4 bases and J gave up 4 bases; unmatched junction bases: 1. The CDR3 is 13 residues long. CDR1 and CDR2 (germline): MNHEY, SMNVEV (reference sequence). The CDR3 loop is CASSSGLYNEQFF. The CDR3 DNA reads TGTGCCAGCAGTTCGGGACTATACAATGAGCAGTTCTTC.

The chain uses TRBV6-6 and TRBJ1-2, with 7 bases fitting TRBD1. This CDR3 has 15 residues. The V gene's germline CDR1 is MNHNY and CDR2 SVGAGI (reference sequence). The V gene end was trimmed by 2 bases and the J gene end by 4 bases; junction bases not matched to a gene: 7. CDR3: CASSYEAEGAYGYTF. The CDR3 coding sequence is TGTGCCAGCAGTTACGAGGCGGAGGGGGCCTATGGCTACACCTTC.

The chain is built from TRBV9 and TRBJ2-3; 8 bases map to TRBD2. This CDR3 is 17 amino acids long. Trimming cost V 4 bases and J 8 bases; bases outside gene matches: 18. Per the germline V gene, CDR1 is SGDLS and CDR2 is YYNGEE. The CDR3 nucleotides are TGTGCCAGCAGCCCAGCTTTCCGGGAGGGCCCAAAGGCTACGCAGTATTTT. This sequence encodes CASSPAFREGPKATQYF.

This clone was counted only a few times. The V call is TRBV24-1, the J call TRBJ2-2; 9 bases are a match to TRBD1. V lost 12 bases to trimming and J lost 7 bases; unmatched junction nucleotides: 8. This CDR3 comprises 13 residues. In germline, CDR1 is KGHDR, CDR2 SFDVKD. Here the CDR3 reads CAAGGQGDGELFF. The CDR3 bases are TGTGCCGCCGGGGGACAGGGTGACGGGGAGCTGTTTTTT.

The CDR3 region is CASSLSIRGLAGVTGELFF. Here the CDR3 DNA reads TGTGCCAGCAGTTTATCGATAAGAGGACTAGCGGGAGTCACCGGGGAGCTGTTTTTT. The chain has TRBV27 and TRBJ2-2; 13 bases are shared with TRBD2. The germline V gene encodes CDR1 MNHEY and CDR2 SMNVEV (reference sequence). The CDR3 extends over 19 amino acids. Trimming cost V 0 bases and J 4 bases; bases outside gene matches: 8.

The chain employs TRBV6-2 or TRBV6-3 and TRBJ1-2; TRBD1 agrees at 9 bases. In germline, CDR1 is MNHEY, CDR2 SVGEGT. The CDR3 extends over 14 amino acids. V was clipped by 2 bases and J by 10 bases; unmatched bases: 8. The CDR3 DNA is TGTGCCAGCAGTTACGGGACCGGGACAGGGTCCTACACCTTC. Its protein is CASSYGTGTGSYTF.

The genes are TRBV3-1 (or the pseudogene TRBV3-2) and TRBJ1-4; D call uncertain. The CDR3 consists of 14 residues. CDR1 LGHDT and CDR2 YNNKEL come from the germline V gene (reference sequence). Trimming stripped 1 base from V and 7 bases from J, with 10 bases between. The CDR3 reads CASSQVNRREKLFF. In nucleotides, the CDR3 is TGTGCCAGCAGCCAAGTAAATCGTCGTGAAAAACTGTTTTTT.